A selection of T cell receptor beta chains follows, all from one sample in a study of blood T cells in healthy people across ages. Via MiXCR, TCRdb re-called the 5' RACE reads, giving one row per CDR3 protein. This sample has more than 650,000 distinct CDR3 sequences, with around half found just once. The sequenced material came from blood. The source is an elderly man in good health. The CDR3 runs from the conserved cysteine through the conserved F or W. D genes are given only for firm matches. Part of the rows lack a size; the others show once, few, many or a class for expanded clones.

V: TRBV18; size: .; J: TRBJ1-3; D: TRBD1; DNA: TGTGCCAGCTCACAAAGACAGGGGGACTCTGGAAACACCATATATTTT; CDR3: CASSQRQGDSGNTIYF
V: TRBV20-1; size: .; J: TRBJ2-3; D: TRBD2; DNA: TGCAGTGCTAGACCTAGCGGGGGGGAGAGCACAGATACGCAGTATTTT; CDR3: CSARPSGGESTDTQYF
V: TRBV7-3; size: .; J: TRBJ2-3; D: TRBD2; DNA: TGTGCCAGCAGCTTTGGACTAGCGGGAACAGATACGCAGTATTTT; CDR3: CASSFGLAGTDTQYF
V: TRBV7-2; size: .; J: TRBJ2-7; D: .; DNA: TGTGCCAGCAGCTTAGACAGTTGCGAGCAGTACTTC; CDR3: CASSLDSCEQYF
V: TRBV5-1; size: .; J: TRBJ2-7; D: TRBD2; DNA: TGCGCCAGCCGCGTCCTAGCGGGAGATTACGAGCAGTACTTC; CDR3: CASRVLAGDYEQYF
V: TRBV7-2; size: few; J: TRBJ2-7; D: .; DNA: TGTGCCAGCAGCCCCCAGCGAGGCTCCTGGGTCTACGAGCAGTACTTC; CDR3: CASSPQRGSWVYEQYF
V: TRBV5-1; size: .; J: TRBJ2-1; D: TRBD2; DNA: TGCGCCAGCAGCTTGGGGATACCAGCGGGACGCAATGAGCAGTTCTTC; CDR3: CASSLGIPAGRNEQFF
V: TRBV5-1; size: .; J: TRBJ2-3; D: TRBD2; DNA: TGCGCCAGCAGGACTAGCGGGGTGGGAGATACGCAGTATTTT; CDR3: CASRTSGVGDTQYF
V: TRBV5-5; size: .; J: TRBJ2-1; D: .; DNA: TGTGCCAGCAGCTTGGTAGGGTCCGCCAACAATGAGCAGTTCTTC; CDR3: CASSLVGSANNEQFF
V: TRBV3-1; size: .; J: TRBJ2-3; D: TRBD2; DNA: TGTGCCAGCGTGACTAGCGGGGGAATGCAGTATTTT; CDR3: CASVTSGGMQYF
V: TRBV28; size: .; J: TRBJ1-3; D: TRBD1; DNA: TGTGCCAGCAGCCCTCCGGGACAGACGAGTGGAAACACCATATATTTT; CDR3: CASSPPGQTSGNTIYF
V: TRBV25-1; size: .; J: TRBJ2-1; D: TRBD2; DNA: TGTGCCAGCAGTGCCTCGGGGACTAGCGGGACCAACTCCTACAATGAGCAGTTCTTC; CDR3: CASSASGTSGTNSYNEQFF
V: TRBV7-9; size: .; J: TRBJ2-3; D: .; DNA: TGTGCCAGCAGGGAGGGCAGAGACGCGTATTTT; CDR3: CASREGRDAYF
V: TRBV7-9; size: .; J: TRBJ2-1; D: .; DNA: TGTGCCAGCAGCTTATACACAAGCGGTGAGCAGTTCTTC; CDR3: CASSLYTSGEQFF
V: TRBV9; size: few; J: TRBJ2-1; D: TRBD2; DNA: TGTGCCAGCAGCGTAGGGACTAGCGGGAGGGTCTCGGAAGAGCAGTTCTTC; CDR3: CASSVGTSGRVSEEQFF
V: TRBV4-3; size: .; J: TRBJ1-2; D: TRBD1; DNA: TGCGCCAGCAGCCCAGTTTCGGACAGGGGGAACTATGGCTACACCTTC; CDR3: CASSPVSDRGNYGYTF
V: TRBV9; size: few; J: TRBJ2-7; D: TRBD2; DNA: TGTGCCAGCAGCGCAGGGACTAGCGGGAGACTACGCGAGCAGTACTTC; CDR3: CASSAGTSGRLREQYF
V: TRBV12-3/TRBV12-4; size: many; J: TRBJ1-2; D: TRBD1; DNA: TGTGCCAGCAGAGAAACAGGGGGCGGGAGTTATGGCTACACCTTC; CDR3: CASRETGGGSYGYTF
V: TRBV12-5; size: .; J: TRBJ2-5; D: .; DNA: TGTGCTAGTGGTTTGGTACTTGGCGAAGGAGAGACCCAGTACTTC; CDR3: CASGLVLGEGETQYF
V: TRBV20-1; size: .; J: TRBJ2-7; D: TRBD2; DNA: TGCAGTGCTAGAGGTCCTAGCGGGGCCTACTACGAGCAGTACTTC; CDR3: CSARGPSGAYYEQYF
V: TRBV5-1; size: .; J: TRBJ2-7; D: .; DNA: TGCGCCAGCAGCTCTCGGTTTTCCTACGAGCAGTACTTC; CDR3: CASSSRFSYEQYF
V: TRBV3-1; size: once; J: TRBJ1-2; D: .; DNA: TGTGCCAGCAGCCAAGAGAAGTCCGCCTATGGCTACACCTTC; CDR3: CASSQEKSAYGYTF
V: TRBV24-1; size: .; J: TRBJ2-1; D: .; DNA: TGTGCCACCAGTGGGACCCCTCTAGTGAATGAGCAGTTCTTC; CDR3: CATSGTPLVNEQFF